This T cell receptor beta chain was observed in a study of liver allograft versus peripheral blood T cells (dated by TCRdb to the early 2020s). Describing the broader study: The study compared the T cell receptor repertoires present in transplanted livers with the repertoires present in the peripheral blood of liver transplant recipients.

Paper-wide results and their limitations: T cell receptor repertoires inside liver allografts were reported to differ from those detected in peripheral blood.

Comment on this clonotype: It lacks a known antigen. Base qualities are missing; no much larger clone stands one base away.

The data were produced on an Illumina MiSeq. TCRdb trimmed the raw reads at Q25, called clones with MiXCR and kept productive beta chains. CDR3 protein duplicates are merged, each entry listing the most common genes and DNA. The sample table holds about 10,000 distinct CDR3 sequences, of which 15% to 20% were seen once. About 1.7% of the sample comes from the top ten. The CDR3 runs 12 amino acids, cysteine and phenylalanine included. Kept here is only the CDR3 DNA, which spans 36 bases and is read in frame from base 1. V and J are truncated by 3 bases and 4 bases respectively, leaving an intervening sequence of 9 bases. The germline V gene encodes CDR1 DFQATT and CDR2 SNEGSKA (reference sequence).

The chain is encoded by TRBV20-1 joined to TRBJ2-5; the D gene lacks a confident call. The clonotype comes from a human patient who had a liver transplant. After a transplant, some T cells may have been passed on by the graft donor. CDR3 protein: CSARQSTETQYF. The base sequence is TGCAGTGCTAGGCAGTCCACAGAGACCCAGTACTTC.